These 10 T cell receptor beta chains came from one sample sequenced in a study of a mutant IDH1 vaccine in newly diagnosed glioma. The table came from immunoSEQ multiplex PCR; TCRdb's copy has only in-frame clones and leaves some out. The sample lists about 38,000 clones; roughly 89% were seen once. The time point denotes: baseline, week 1 (first vaccination visit). Treatment: pre-vaccination baseline after standard-of-care therapy. The source material was PBMCs, sampled from a glioma patient treated with radiotherapy, temozolomide or both. The origin of the receptors is a man younger than 35 with glioma.

The rearrangement uses TRBV27 and TRBJ1-5; D is unclear. The CDR3 consists of 15 residues. In germline, CDR1 is MNHEY, CDR2 SMNVEV (reference sequence). V was trimmed by 8 bases and J by 0 bases, leaving 14 bases between them. CDR3 sequence: CASARRVDSNQPQHF. The CDR3 nucleotides read TGTGCCAGCGCGCGCCGGGTCGATAGCAATCAGCCCCAGCATTTT.

This clone turned up a few times. The V and J genes are TRBV28 and TRBJ1-2; tentative D call: TRBD1 (6 bases). The CDR3 covers 14 residues. V was pared by 4 bases and J by 4 bases, with 13 bases between. Looked up from germline, CDR1 is MDHEN and CDR2 is SYDVKM. The CDR3 region has the DNA TGTGCCAGCAGTTCGAGGGGGGGGAGCTATGGCTACACCTTC. Translation: CASSSRGGSYGYTF.

J is TRBJ2-6 and V is TRBV4-1; possible D gene TRBD1, 6 bases. The V gene's germline CDR1 is MGHRA and CDR2 YSYEKL. The CDR3 sequence is 18 residues long. V shed 0 bases and J shed 0 bases, with 12 bases lying between them. The CDR3 loop reads CASSQDGRGSSGANVLTF. CDR3 DNA sequence: TGCGCCAGCAGCCAAGATGGCAGGGGCAGCTCTGGGGCCAACGTCCTGACTTTC.

J is TRBJ2-7 and V is TRBV9; unclear D gene. The ends were cut back, 3 bases at V and 1 base at J, with 11 bases in the middle. The CDR3 has 14 amino acids. CDR1 and CDR2 (germline): SGDLS, YYNGEE. CDR3 sequence: CASSAAVDSYEQYF. The DNA for the CDR3 is TGTGCCAGCAGCGCAGCCGTGGATTCCTACGAGCAGTACTTC.

The J gene is TRBJ1-1, the V gene TRBV4-3; D not certain. The V end was cut by 0 bases, the J end by 0 bases, with 8 bases between. This CDR3 region has 15 residues. Looked up from germline, CDR1 is LGHNA and CDR2 is YSLEER. As DNA, the CDR3 is TGCGCCAGCAGCCAAGAACGGTCCGTGAACACTGAAGCTTTCTTT. Translating gives CASSQERSVNTEAFF.

This chain links TRBV13 with TRBJ2-3; TRBD2 is a possible D gene (6 bases). Germline assignment: CDR1 PRHDT and CDR2 FYEKMQ (reference sequence). The CDR3 extends over 14 amino acids. V gave up 5 bases and J gave up 1 base, with 10 bases separating them. The CDR3 reads CASSPTRGTDTQYF. The CDR3 DNA is TGTGCCAGCAGCCCGACTAGGGGCACAGATACGCAGTATTTT.

V is TRBV5-4 and J is TRBJ1-4; D is possibly TRBD1 (5 bases). V lost 4 bases and J 1 base, leaving 14 bases between the germline ends. This CDR3 has 16 residues. In germline, CDR1 is SGHNT, CDR2 YYREEE (reference sequence). The CDR3 reads CASSRGPSETNEKLFF. DNA of the CDR3: TGTGCCAGCAGCCGGGGACCGTCGGAAACTAATGAAAAACTGTTTTTT.

This clone appeared once. The chain recombines TRBV5-1 with TRBJ2-4, with 8 bases fitting TRBD2. The junction had 7 bases not matched to a gene; V was cut back by 3 bases and J by 5 bases. The germline gives CDR1 SGHRS, CDR2 YFSETQ. The CDR3 contains 15 residues. CDR3 region: CASSSGGTSENIQYF. CDR3 sequence (DNA): TGCGCCAGCAGCTCGGGCGGGACTAGTGAAAACATTCAGTACTTC.

This clone was counted a single time. The V and J genes are TRBV5-1 and TRBJ1-5; a weak D match, TRBD1 (6 bases). With 4 bases removed from V and 6 bases from J, the gap between germline ends came to 14 bases. CDR3 size: 14 residues. Germline V gene data show CDR1 as SGHRS and CDR2 as YFSETQ. CDR3 DNA: TGCGCCAGCAGCCGCGAGGGGGGGACTCAGCCCCAGCATTTT. It encodes CASSREGGTQPQHF.

This sequence joins TRBV7-2 and TRBJ1-2; possibly TRBD1 for D (6 bases). The CDR3 sequence is 12 residues long. Germline V lookup: CDR1 SGHTA, CDR2 FQGNSA. Trimming cost V 5 bases and J 13 bases, with 17 bases left between them. Written as DNA, the CDR3 is TGTGCCAGCAGCCTCGGGACACAGCCTGGCACCTTC. Protein product: CASSLGTQPGTF. The complete variable domain, with remaining parts taken from reference TRBV7-2 and TRBJ1-2, reads GAGVSQSPSNKVTEKGKDVELRCDPISGHTALYWYRQSLGQGLEFLIYFQGNSAPDKSGLPSDRFSAERTGGSVSTLTIQRTQQEDSAVYLCASSLGTQPGTFGSGTRLTVV.